One sample yielded the 9 T cell receptor beta chains listed below, sequenced in a study of blood T cell repertoires in COVID-19. Produced via immunoSEQ multiplex PCR; TCRdb's table is partial and in-frame only. The data show over 150,000 clones, approximately 85% seen once. Sequencing input: peripheral blood. The receptor source for this set is an older man with COVID-19, enrolled during active disease.

By share, this clone ranks as medium-sized. The J gene is TRBJ2-2, the V gene TRBV7-9; a possible D gene is TRBD2 (6 bases). Trimming left V 5 bases short and J 5 bases short, with 15 bases between. CDR1 is SEHNR and CDR2 is FQNEAQ in the germline V gene (reference sequence). The length of the CDR3 is 15 residues. The CDR3 DNA sequence: TGTGCCAGCAGCCTATACAGAGGAGGGACCGGGGAGCTGTTTTTT. This sequence encodes CASSLYRGGTGELFF.

The chain couples TRBV20-1 to TRBJ1-1; no definite D call. V was shortened by 6 bases and J by 1 base, with 3 bases between the two germline ends. From germline, CDR1 is DFQATT and CDR2 SNEGSKA (reference sequence). The CDR3 is made up of 10 amino acids. The CDR3, as DNA: TGCAGTGCGAGGAACACTGAAGCTTTCTTT. Translated, it gives CSARNTEAFF.

The V and J genes are TRBV28 and TRBJ2-5, with D unresolved. CDR3 length: 14 amino acids. With 7 bases removed from V and 4 bases from J, the gap between germline ends came to 16 bases. Germline V gives CDR1 MDHEN, CDR2 SYDVKM. This CDR3 is CASTLGLSPETQYF. CDR3 sequence (DNA): TGTGCCAGCACCCTCGGGTTATCCCCAGAGACCCAGTACTTC.

The chain combines TRBV2 with TRBJ1-2, with TRBD1 as a possible D gene (6 bases). CDR3 length: 14 amino acids. V lost 4 bases, J lost 3 bases, and 12 bases lay in between. CDR1 is SNHLY, CDR2 FYNNEI, per germline. The CDR3, as DNA: TGTGCCAGCAGTGTAGGTCAGGGGTACTATGGCTACACCTTC. This translates into CASSVGQGYYGYTF.

CDR3 sequence reads: CASSVEGQSNQPQHF. CDR3 sequence (DNA): TGTGCCAGCAGCGTAGAGGGACAGAGCAATCAGCCCCAGCATTTT. V gene TRBV9 combines with J gene TRBJ1-5, with 7 bases aligning to TRBD1. V was clipped by 0 bases and J by 1 base; unmatched bases: 1. The CDR3 spans 15 residues. Germline V gives CDR1 SGDLS, CDR2 YYNGEE.

This sequence joins TRBV4-1 and TRBJ2-5, with 12 bases matching TRBD2. J lost 2 bases, V lost 3 bases, and 1 base had no gene match. The germline CDR1 and CDR2 sequences are MGHRA and YSYEKL. The CDR3 is 15 amino acids. The CDR3 sequence is CASSQLAGGQETQYF. The CDR3 nucleotides read TGCGCCAGCAGCCAGCTAGCGGGGGGGCAAGAGACCCAGTACTTC.

This clone was counted once. The V and J genes are TRBV7-9 and TRBJ2-7, with D possibly matching TRBD1 (6 bases). This CDR3 contains 15 residues. V was trimmed by 6 bases and J by 3 bases, leaving 18 bases between them. CDR1 is SEHNR and CDR2 is FQNEAQ in the germline V gene (reference sequence). CDR3 in DNA: TGTGCCAGCAGTTCCGGACAGTCCGCCCACTACGAGCAGTACTTC. It translates to CASSSGQSAHYEQYF.

The chain couples TRBV6-1 to TRBJ1-6; TRBD1 might be the D (6 bases). This CDR3 contains 18 residues. The V gene's germline CDR1 is MNHNS and CDR2 SASEGT. The V end was cut by 2 bases, the J end by 5 bases, with 19 bases between. CDR3 amino acids: CASSESMRGTIDNSPLHF. The CDR3 region has the DNA TGTGCCAGCAGTGAAAGTATGAGGGGGACTATTGATAATTCACCCCTCCACTTT.

The chain joins TRBV24-1 to TRBJ2-1; 11 bases fit TRBD2. Germline loops: CDR1 KGHDR, CDR2 SFDVKD. The CDR3 is 16 residues long. The trim removed 4 bases at V and 9 bases at J, leaving 10 bases unmatched. CDR3 in amino acids: CATSDPSGGLPGEQFF. The CDR3 DNA follows: TGTGCCACCAGTGACCCTAGCGGGGGGCTGCCCGGTGAGCAGTTCTTC.